This T cell receptor (beta chain) was recovered during a study of blood T cell repertoires in COVID-19. Germline trimming cut 2 bases from V and 3 bases from J; bases unmatched to any gene: 15. CDR3 length: 19 residues. Germline V gene data show CDR1 as KGHDR and CDR2 as SFDVKD. Profiling relied on immunoSEQ multiplex PCR, and the TCRdb table lists in-frame clones only, not all of them. Among about 260,000 clones listed, around 90% were seen once. The specimen sequenced was peripheral blood. The source of this sequence is a person under 35 with COVID-19, enrolled during active disease. J is TRBJ2-5 and V is TRBV24-1, with TRBD1 identical over 9 bases. CDR3 DNA: TGTGCCACCAGTGATTCATCCTCCTTTGGGACAGGGAAAGAAGAGACCCAGTACTTC. It specifies CATSDSSSFGTGKEETQYF.